This entry describes one T cell receptor beta chain. What it binds is not known. Data came from immunoSEQ multiplex PCR; TCRdb stores just in-frame clones and leaves some out. The sample comprises some 100,000 clones, around 94% of which are singletons, and around 0.6% rests with the top ten. The sample belongs to a study of siplizumab effects on memory and regulatory T cells. The CDR3 has 13 residues. Trimming pared 5 bases from V and 4 bases from J, leaving 12 bases between. Germline CDR1 reads SGHRS; CDR2 reads YFSETQ. Study-wide points: In siplizumab cultures, the suppressive function of proliferating Tregs remained unconfirmed. A naive or memory phenotype could not be assigned to roughly 75-97% of the proliferating CD4+ or CD8+ clones. Siplizumab produced a significant reduction in alloreactive sequences that were traceable to unstimulated CD4+ memory cells.

V gene TRBV5-1 combines with J gene TRBJ1-2; a weak D match, TRBD1 (5 bases). Sequencing input: Tregs sorted from blood. The source is a human donor in good health. The CDR3, as DNA: TGCGCCAGCAGATTGCCAGGGATCTATGGCTACACCTTC. This encodes CASRLPGIYGYTF.